The 9 T cell receptor beta chains in this list originate from one sample, sequenced in a study of blood T cell repertoires in COVID-19. TCRdb keeps only in-frame clones here, not all; method: immunoSEQ multiplex PCR. The table has about 210,000 clones, around 82% seen once. The specimen sequenced was PBMCs or T cells enriched from blood (not recorded which). The receptors here all came from a man aged 30 to 39 with acute COVID-19.

This sequence joins TRBV28 and TRBJ1-5; tentatively, D is TRBD1 (6 bases). Germline loops: CDR1 MDHEN, CDR2 SYDVKM. The germline V and J ends were trimmed by 6 bases and 6 bases, with 15 bases remaining between them. The CDR3 runs 14 residues. CDR3 sequence: CASRSPGVVQPQHF. The CDR3 DNA reads as TGTGCCAGCAGATCCCCAGGGGTGGTTCAGCCCCAGCATTTT.

In the case of this clone: Distinct nucleotide sequences in the sample also encode this CDR3. The rearrangement uses TRBV3-1 (or the pseudogene TRBV3-2) and TRBJ1-2; no firm D call. CDR3 length: 14 residues. CDR1 is LGHDT, CDR2 YNNKEL, per germline (reference sequence). V lost 2 bases, J lost 0 bases, and 7 bases lay in between. CDR3 residues: CASSQLAANYGYTF. CDR3 in DNA: TGTGCCAGCAGCCAACTGGCAGCTAACTATGGCTACACCTTC.

J is TRBJ2-1 and V is TRBV7-3, with D possibly matching TRBD2 (7 bases). The CDR3 length is 16 residues. V gave up 5 bases and J gave up 8 bases, with 22 bases separating them. The germline V gene encodes CDR1 SGHTA and CDR2 FQGTGA. CDR3 sequence: CASSPKGGVVRDEQFF. CDR3 nucleotide sequence: TGTGCCAGCAGCCCCAAGGGGGGGGTTGTACGGGATGAGCAGTTCTTC.

This chain links TRBV29-1 with TRBJ1-2, with D possibly being TRBD1 (6 bases). CDR1 SQVTM and CDR2 ANQGSEA come from the germline V gene. This CDR3 region has 15 residues. V was trimmed by 4 bases and J by 2 bases, leaving 17 bases between them. CDR3 DNA: TGCAGCGTTGTAGGGGGGGGAGTCGGAAACTATGGCTACACCTTC. It yields the protein CSVVGGGVGNYGYTF.

The chain employs TRBV7-6 and TRBJ2-3, with TRBD1 matching 10 bases. The CDR3 consists of 17 residues. The germline gives CDR1 SGHVS, CDR2 FNYEAQ. Losses at the gene ends were 4 bases for V and 1 base for J; bases not matched to a gene: 8. DNA of the CDR3: TGTGCCAGCAGCTCGCGCCCCGGGACAGGGGGCACAGATACGCAGTATTTT. It is translated as CASSSRPGTGGTDTQYF. Looking up the rest from reference TRBV7-6 and TRBJ2-3 gives the full variable domain: GAGVSQSPRYKVTKRGQDVALRCDPISGHVSLYWYRQALGQGPEFLTYFNYEAQQDKSGLPNDRFSAERPEGSISTLTIQRTEQRDSAMYRCASSSRPGTGGTDTQYFGPGTRLTVL.

This clone was counted between two and nine times. J is TRBJ1-1 and V is TRBV24-1, with D unresolved. The CDR3 sequence is 13 residues long. V lost 1 base to trimming and J lost 5 bases, with 7 bases between them. The germline V gene encodes CDR1 KGHDR and CDR2 SFDVKD. DNA of the CDR3: TGTGCCACCAGTGATTTTAGAGGGACTGAAGCTTTCTTT. This translates into CATSDFRGTEAFF.

This chain uses TRBV25-1 with TRBJ1-5; 7 nucleotides line up with TRBD1. J gave up 6 bases and V 4 bases, and 9 bases lay outside the gene matches. Germline V gene sequence: CDR1 MGHDK, CDR2 SYGVNS. This CDR3 has 15 residues. Written as DNA, the CDR3 is TGTGCCAGCAGTGGACCATCGACAGGGTCTCAGCCCCAGCATTTT. Translating gives CASSGPSTGSQPQHF. Filled out from reference TRBV25-1 and TRBJ1-5, the complete variable domain reads EADIYQTPRYLVIGTGKKITLECSQTMGHDKMYWYQQDPGMELHLIHYSYGVNSTEKGDLSSESTVSRIRTEHFPLTLESARPSHTSQYLCASSGPSTGSQPQHFGDGTRLSIL.

The V call is TRBV11-2, the J call TRBJ2-1; D ambiguous. V lost 1 base to trimming and J lost 10 bases, with 11 bases between them. Germline-derived CDR1 and CDR2 are SGHAT and FQNNGV. The CDR3 consists of 13 residues. The CDR3, as DNA: TGTGCCAGCAGCTTAGGGCGGAGTCGGGAGCAGTTCTTC. Amino acids: CASSLGRSREQFF. Full variable domain (rest looked up from reference TRBV11-2 and TRBJ2-1): EAGVAQSPRYKIIEKRQSVAFWCNPISGHATLYWYQQILGQGPKLLIQFQNNGVVDDSQLPKDRFSAERLKGVDSTLKIQPAKLEDSAVYLCASSLGRSREQFFGPGTRLTVL.

The chain has TRBV3-1 (or the pseudogene TRBV3-2) and TRBJ1-6; tentative D call: TRBD1 (6 bases). Germline V gives CDR1 LGHDT, CDR2 YNNKEL (reference sequence). The V end was cut by 4 bases, the J end by 12 bases, with 16 bases between. The CDR3 totals 14 residues. The CDR3 DNA sequence: TGTGCCAGCAGCCCCGCAGGACAGCCTCTACCCCTCCACTTT. Translating gives CASSPAGQPLPLHF.